What follows is one T cell receptor beta chain and its context. The data stem from a study of blood T cell repertoires in COVID-19. About the study: Italy, Spain and the United States were the sources of the convalescent and acute COVID-19 samples. Nucleic acid was either cDNA or gDNA, and it came from T cells, B-cell-depleted T cells, or PBMCs.

How the authors handled the data: Reference gene primer amplification yielded estimated nucleated cell counts. Some clones are missing from TCRdb's copy, which holds only in-frame ones; the method was immunoSEQ multiplex PCR. D and trimming were read from the DNA, whereas the V and J calls and clone size are those reported in that table. The sample holds 75,000 to 100,000 clones, approximately 84% seen once. V lost 5 bases and J lost 6; bases outside the gene matches: 6. The CDR3 loop spans 14 amino acids. Germline lookup yields CDR1 LNHDA and CDR2 SQIVND (reference sequence). This chain uses TRBV19 with TRBJ2-1, with 8 bases identical to TRBD2. This TCR was sampled from a woman older than 75 with acute or convalescent COVID-19. Sequenced input: peripheral blood. The CDR3 DNA follows: TGTGCCAGTAGTCGGGGGGGCCGAGGCAATGAGCAGTTCTTC. Its translation is CASSRGGRGNEQFF. Combining the CDR3 with reference TRBV19 and TRBJ2-1 gives the whole variable domain DGGITQSPKYLFRKEGQNVTLSCEQNLNHDAMYWYRQDPGQGLRLIYYSQIVNDFQKGDIAEGYSVSREKKESFPLTVTSAQKNPTAFYLCASSRGGRGNEQFFGPGTRLTVL.